A selection of T cell receptor beta chains follows, all from one sample in a study of blood T cells in healthy people across ages. TCRdb analysed the 5' RACE reads with MiXCR anew, one entry per CDR3 protein. The sample records hundreds of thousands of distinct CDR3 sequences, approximately 60% being singletons. Sequencing was performed on blood. These receptors were obtained from a man aged 35 to 55 in good health. Both conserved end residues are trimmed from each CDR3. Fields, in order: V gene, J gene, clone size, CDR3 protein. Clone size is shown for a subset of rows, as once, few, many or a class of expanded clone.

>TRBV20-1|TRBJ1-2|-
SASYPGNYGYT
>TRBV5-1|TRBJ2-5|-
ASRVSGGPQETQY
>TRBV24-1|TRBJ1-5|-
ATSDLNQPQH
>TRBV9|TRBJ1-3|-
ASSAGQGNTIY
>TRBV27|TRBJ2-3|-
ASSPSISIELSDTQY
>TRBV12-3/TRBV12-4|TRBJ2-4|-
ASSPVNRGYDIQY
>TRBV7-2|TRBJ1-2|-
ASSSSPGGFNYGYT
>TRBV6-1|TRBJ1-4|-
ASSEGGTDTEKLF
>TRBV5-1|TRBJ1-2|few
ASSLSGGDYGYT
>TRBV3-1|TRBJ2-1|-
ASSQGAGSYNEQF
>TRBV10-3|TRBJ2-6|-
AISASIVSSGANVLT
>TRBV2|TRBJ1-5|few
ASSDRVNQPQH
>TRBV12-3/TRBV12-4|TRBJ1-5|-
ASSRDLPRDQPQH
>TRBV29-1|TRBJ2-1|-
SVEGSPYNEQF
>TRBV28|TRBJ2-5|-
ASSLPVQQETQY
>TRBV6-5|TRBJ2-7|-
ASSYVGTSHEQY